This T cell receptor beta chain emerged from a study of graft-versus-host responses after intestinal transplantation. Study at large: Anti-thymocyte globulin induction, then tacrolimus and steroids for two to four years, went to all recipients. Overall study results and limits: Peak levels of circulating GvH clones tracked with early post-transplant HvG declines.

V shed 4 bases and J 12 bases; nucleotides not matched to a gene: 4. Germline CDR1 reads SGHRS; CDR2 reads YFSETQ. The CDR3 consists of 13 residues. TCRdb keeps only in-frame clones here, not all; method: immunoSEQ multiplex PCR. The sample holds 86,000 or so clones, about 90% seen once. Of note for this clone: The antigen is not known.

This TCR was sampled from a human donor who received an intestinal transplant. The chain combines TRBV5-1 with TRBJ2-1, with TRBD2 matching over 13 bases. Source: unstimulated CD8+ T cells sorted from spleen or lymph node cells, taken before intestinal transplant. The CDR3 reads CASSPGLAGRQFF. Written as DNA, the CDR3 is TGCGCCAGCAGCCCGGGACTAGCGGGACGGCAGTTCTTC.